This T cell receptor (beta chain) came from a study of shared clonotypes between healthy human individuals. CDR3 length: 20 amino acids. The germline V and J ends were trimmed by 6 bases and 1 base, with 28 bases remaining between them. Germline V CDR1 and CDR2: MDHEN, SYDVKM. Sequencing was performed with immunoSEQ multiplex PCR; in TCRdb, only in-frame clones are kept and a portion is missing. The table has about 490,000 clones, approximately 80% seen once. The V gene is TRBV28, the J gene TRBJ1-5, with D perhaps matching TRBD1 (6 bases). Sequenced sample: PBMCs. The TCR sequence derives from a woman aged 40 to 50 in good health. Some clones in this sample may be carry-over from other donors' samples. The CDR3 loop reads CASSPPRQGQGLWSNQPQHF. The CDR3 DNA sequence: TGTGCCAGCAGCCCTCCCCGCCAGGGGCAGGGGCTCTGGAGCAATCAGCCCCAGCATTTT.